This T cell receptor (beta chain) was identified during a study of blood T cells in healthy people across ages (dated by TCRdb to the mid-2010s). With regard to the full study: In model experiments, roughly one uniquely barcoded TCR beta cDNA molecule per two T cells was captured by template switching. To track age-related changes in TCR beta repertoire diversity, the study relied on deep sequencing normalized with unique cDNA molecular identifiers. The donors were split into four age groups: young (average 16 years), middle-aged (roughly 40), aged (over 55) and long-lived (roughly 88). To avoid experimental bias, donors of different ages were randomly spread across the sequencing lanes. For two donors (one aged 18 to 29 and one aged 80 or older), the study analyzed two additional independent replicas of 1 million unique cDNA reads from the same blood draw. Study-wide findings and limitations: Since profiling was done on bulk unsorted PBMCs, naive and antigen-experienced compartments could not be conclusively compared. Compared with the aged group, the long-lived group had more naive CD4+ T cells, fewer expanded clones and increased TCR diversity, a pattern suggesting age selection. Estimates of total diversity based on one million sequenced T cells were regarded as lower bounds and as underestimates. Because donor CMV infection status was unknown, age-related changes in expanded clonotypes were potentially confounded. As age increased, observed TCR beta diversity per million T cells dropped in a roughly linear way, and a significant reduction was already evident by age 40. Observed TCR beta diversity correlated strongly with the percentage of naive T cells measured by flow cytometry.

To note about this clonotype: It lacks a known antigen. No quality values exist for individual bases; no much larger clone is one base distant.

Preparation of the library involved 5' RACE. Sequencer: Illumina HiSeq 2500. The second PCR ran for about 6 to 11 cycles and used a J-beta primer mix along with a sample-barcoded 5' primer. A unique molecular identifier was introduced onto each TCR beta cDNA molecule by a template-switch 5' adaptor carrying 12 random nucleotides. Each sample yielded at least 2.5 million CDR3-containing paired-end reads. All of the RNA was converted into first-strand cDNA using the Mint cDNA synthesis kit, with a TRBC-specific oligonucleotide serving as the primer. Following uracil-DNA glycosylase treatment, a first 18-cycle PCR with universal primers M1SS and BC2_uni_R was performed on all cDNA. On the study's bioinformatics: For normalization, 1 million high-quality reads, each with a distinct molecular identifier, were randomly selected from each sample. Reads with shared molecular identifiers were discarded instead of being binned into consensus sequences. CDR3 identification, clonotype clustering and error correction used MiTCR with a Q25 quality threshold and the strictest error-elimination algorithm. A nonparametric unseen species model using Euler transformation provided a lower-bound estimate of total TCR beta diversity. The raw public reads went through TCRdb reprocessing: fastp at Q25, MiXCR clone calling, in-frame beta chains kept. Merged by CDR3 protein, the rows form single entries marked with the most common genes and DNA. These V and J calls derive from TCRdb rather than the authors' analysis. The sample table records hundreds of thousands of distinct CDR3 sequences; 45% to 50% of these occur just once. About 32% of the sample goes to the ten largest clones.

Donors were around 37 systemically healthy Caucasian individuals from Russia aged 6 to 90 years. Around 10 milliliters of peripheral blood were drawn from each donor into EDTA-treated Vacutainer tubes. Ficoll-Paque density-gradient centrifugation was used to isolate PBMCs, with at least 7 million obtained per sample. Trizol reagent was used to extract total RNA from the PBMCs, yielding at least 5.5 micrograms per sample. Naive CD45RAhigh/CD27high T cell percentages were measured by flow cytometry on a PBMC aliquot from every donor. Reading from cysteine to phenylalanine, the CDR3 counts 13 amino acids. Of all the DNA, just the CDR3 is kept, 39 bases in frame from base 1. According to the germline V gene, CDR1 reads LGHNA and CDR2 reads YSLEER. At the junction V is shortened by 1 base and J by 5 bases, with 8 bases in between.

The sample comprised blood. The source is a woman aged 60 to 75 in good health. This sequence uses TRBV4-3 and TRBJ1-2; TRBD1 is possibly the D segment (5 matching bases). The DNA sequence is given as TGCGCCAGCAGCCAAGCTGGGGCTTATGGCTACACCTTC. Its product reads: CASSQAGAYGYTF.